The 28 T cell receptor beta chains presented below share a single source sample, sequenced in a study of T cell responses to AZD1222 COVID-19 vaccine. Only in-frame clones appear in the TCRdb table, and some are missing; sequencing was by immunoSEQ multiplex PCR. The sample comprises about 120,000 clones, around 88% of which are singletons, and 4% to 5.5% rests with the top ten. The sequenced sample was peripheral blood, obtained on day 0 of AZD1222 vaccination. The receptors were sampled from an adult in good health.

The chain employs TRBV9 and TRBJ2-3, with TRBD2 matching 8 bases. J lost 1 base, V lost 4 bases, and 14 bases had no gene match. The CDR3 totals 18 residues. The germline CDR1 and CDR2 sequences are SGDLS and YYNGEE. CDR3 region: CASSTPFRPRGGTDTQYF. As DNA, the CDR3 is TGTGCCAGCAGCACCCCCTTTCGGCCGCGGGGGGGCACAGATACGCAGTATTTT.

The J gene is TRBJ2-1, the V gene TRBV2, with 8 bases fitting TRBD1. The V and J ends lost 6 bases and 7 bases, in that order; junction bases with no gene match: 8. The CDR3 sequence is 14 residues long. Germline-derived CDR1 and CDR2 are SNHLY and FYNNEI. As DNA, the CDR3 is TGTGCCAGCAGCGTTACCGGGACAGGTAATGAGCAGTTCTTC. Translated, it gives CASSVTGTGNEQFF.

This clone was picked up one time. The chain recombines TRBV6-1 with TRBJ1-5; D gene unclear. From germline, CDR1 is MNHNS and CDR2 SASEGT. The CDR3 is 13 residues long. V lost 3 bases and J 3 bases, leaving 6 bases between the germline ends. For the CDR3, the DNA is TGTGCCAGCAGTGATTCATTCAATCAGCCCCAGCATTTT. Protein: CASSDSFNQPQHF.

The count of this clone is one. The chain employs TRBV13 and TRBJ2-7; D may match TRBD1 or TRBD2 (5 bases each). The CDR3 sequence is 16 residues long. The germline gives CDR1 PRHDT, CDR2 FYEKMQ (reference sequence). The V end lost 2 bases, the J end lost 7 bases, and 21 bases lay between the germline ends. In nucleotides, the CDR3 is TGTGCCAGCAGCTTACGTTCGGGGCCCGGGTCGTATGAGCAGTACTTC. This translates into CASSLRSGPGSYEQYF.

The gene calls are TRBV21-1 and TRBJ1-5; no DNA check was done on the table's D call, TRBD1. TRBV21-1 is annotated as a pseudogene. CDR3 size: 18 residues. CDR3: CASIPTLNRDRGLCPQHF. CDR3 DNA sequence: TGTGCCAGCATCCCCACCCTAAACCGGGACAGGGGGTTGTGTCCCCAGCATTTT.

In this sample, this clone turned up a few times. The chain employs TRBV5-4 and TRBJ2-5; D is perhaps TRBD2 (5 bases). Germline lookup yields CDR1 SGHNT and CDR2 YYREEE (reference sequence). The ends were cut back, 4 bases at V and 7 bases at J, with 8 bases in the middle. This CDR3 comprises 11 residues. The CDR3 spells CASSAGGTQYF. The CDR3 DNA follows: TGTGCCAGCAGCGCGGGTGGGACCCAGTACTTC.

Only one count was recorded for this clone. One end of the junction varies from germline; a read error may be responsible. This chain joins TRBV28 and TRBJ1-6; D remains ambiguous. Germline CDR1 is MDHEN and CDR2 is SYDVKM. The CDR3 length is 15 residues. The CDR3 spells CASSPYTGSRDRLVF. CDR3 DNA: TGTGCCAGCAGTCCCTATACGGGAAGTAGAGACCGGCTCGTCTTT.

This clone has just one count. The chain is built from TRBV9 and TRBJ2-6; the D is unclear. V was pared by 0 bases and J by 0 bases, with 10 bases between. The germline V gene encodes CDR1 SGDLS and CDR2 YYNGEE. This CDR3 region has 17 residues. The CDR3 is CASSVDHSHSGANVLTF. The CDR3 region has the DNA TGTGCCAGCAGCGTAGACCACAGTCACTCTGGGGCCAACGTCCTGACTTTC.

V is TRBV5-1 and J is TRBJ1-6; no reliable D call. V lost 1 base and J 1 base, leaving 6 bases between the germline ends. Germline V gene lookup returns CDR1 SGHRS and CDR2 YFSETQ. CDR3 length: 15 amino acids. This chain's CDR3 is CASSLRESYNSPLHF. In DNA form, the CDR3 reads TGCGCCAGCAGCTTGCGGGAATCCTATAATTCACCCCTCCACTTT.

This chain links TRBV28 with TRBJ2-7; no clear D gene. The CDR3 loop spans 15 amino acids. Deletions cut 6 bases from V and 2 bases from J, with 17 bases between. The V gene's germline CDR1 is MDHEN and CDR2 SYDVKM. The CDR3 spells CASSSPGRSPYEQYF. The CDR3, as DNA: TGTGCCAGCAGCTCACCCGGACGTTCGCCCTACGAGCAGTACTTC.

This clone was counted only a few times. CDR3: CASSSRDRAGTEAFF. CDR3 bases: TGTGCCAGCAGCTCCCGGGACAGGGCCGGGACTGAAGCTTTCTTT. The rearrangement uses TRBV9 and TRBJ1-1, with 9 positions matching TRBD1. J gave up 5 bases and V 4 bases, and 9 bases lay outside the gene matches. The CDR3 totals 15 residues. Germline assignment: CDR1 SGDLS and CDR2 YYNGEE. Full variable domain (missing parts from reference TRBV9 and TRBJ1-1): DSGVTQTPKHLITATGQRVTLRCSPRSGDLSVYWYQQSLDQGLQFLIQYYNGEERAKGNILERFSAQQFPDLHSELNLSSLELGDSALYFCASSSRDRAGTEAFFGQGTRLTVV.

This chain connects TRBV5-5 to TRBJ1-1; D perhaps matches TRBD1 (6 bases). CDR1 and CDR2 from the germline V gene are SGHKS and YYEKEE (reference sequence). The CDR3 covers 15 residues. V was cut by 0 bases and J by 1 base, with 10 bases left in between. The CDR3 DNA follows: TGTGCCAGCAGCTTGGGGGACATTAAGAACACTGAAGCTTTCTTT. Translation: CASSLGDIKNTEAFF.

This CDR3 is CASGTPVGDTQYF. DNA of the CDR3: TGTGCCAGCGGGACACCGGTAGGCGATACGCAGTATTTT. This chain connects TRBV6-5 to TRBJ2-3; D might be TRBD1 (6 bases). The germline gives CDR1 MNHEY, CDR2 SVGAGI. The CDR3 has 13 residues. The V end was cut by 8 bases, the J end by 6 bases, with 15 bases between.

The chain recombines TRBV6-5 with TRBJ1-5; TRBD1 matches 8 bases. The CDR3 consists of 15 residues. The J segment lost 3 bases and the V segment lost 6 bases, leaving 7 bases of the junction unmatched. Germline V gene lookup returns CDR1 MNHEY and CDR2 SVGAGI. The CDR3 sequence is CASRSGQGPNQPQHF. CDR3 sequence (DNA): TGTGCCAGCAGGTCCGGACAGGGACCCAATCAGCCCCAGCATTTT.

The rearrangement uses TRBV24-1 and TRBJ2-3; 8 bases match TRBD1. Germline CDR1 is KGHDR and CDR2 is SFDVKD. J lost 3 bases, V lost 8 bases, and 3 bases had no gene match. The CDR3 covers 13 residues. CDR3 in DNA: TGTGCCACCAAGAGACAGGGGACAGATACGCAGTATTTT. It yields the protein CATKRQGTDTQYF.

V is TRBV2 and J is TRBJ1-1; a weak D match, TRBD1 (5 bases). The V and J ends lost 10 bases and 5 bases respectively, with 17 bases between them. Germline V lookup: CDR1 SNHLY, CDR2 FYNNEI. This CDR3 comprises 13 residues. The CDR3 protein is CATQGGAGTEAFF. In DNA, the CDR3 is TGTGCCACCCAGGGAGGGGCGGGAACTGAAGCTTTCTTT.

The CDR3: CASSLVPTDGTGELFF. CDR3 sequence (DNA): TGTGCCAGCAGCTTAGTCCCGACAGATGGCACCGGGGAGCTGTTTTTT. This chain uses TRBV11-2 with TRBJ2-2; the D gene is possibly TRBD1 (5 bases). From germline, CDR1 is SGHAT and CDR2 FQNNGV. V was pared by 1 base and J by 4 bases, with 13 bases between. The CDR3 covers 16 residues.

The chain combines TRBV11-2 with TRBJ2-3; maybe TRBD2 (6 bases). This CDR3 is built from 13 residues. V gave up 5 bases and J gave up 6 bases, with 12 bases separating them. Per the germline V gene, CDR1 is SGHAT and CDR2 is FQNNGV. The CDR3 protein is CASSVTGADTQYF. As DNA, the CDR3 is TGTGCCAGCAGCGTAACGGGAGCTGATACGCAGTATTTT.

The genes are TRBV6-5 and TRBJ1-6; TRBD1 might be the D (5 bases). Between the trimmed V and J ends, which lost 2 bases and 7 bases, there was a span of 15 bases. Germline lookup yields CDR1 MNHEY and CDR2 SVGAGI. The CDR3 totals 16 residues. CDR3 DNA sequence: TGTGCCAGCAGTTACGGGTGGGGCACGGAAAATTCACCCCTCCACTTT. This codes for CASSYGWGTENSPLHF.

V and J are TRBV5-1 and TRBJ2-7; TRBD2 aligns across 14 bases. V shed 7 bases and J 5 bases; nucleotides not matched to a gene: 8. The germline CDR1 and CDR2 sequences are SGHRS and YFSETQ. The length of the CDR3 is 15 residues. CDR3 DNA: TGCGCCAGCGGCCTAGGACTAGCGGGGGGTCACGAGCAGTACTTC. Translating it yields CASGLGLAGGHEQYF.

The chain employs TRBV7-9 and TRBJ2-1; the match to TRBD1 covers 9 bases. J lost 8 bases, V lost 10 bases, and 9 bases had no gene match. The CDR3 covers 13 residues. CDR1 and CDR2 (germline): SEHNR, FQNEAQ (reference sequence). CDR3: CATQGQGGYEQFF. The CDR3 nucleotides are TGTGCCACCCAGGGACAGGGTGGGTATGAGCAGTTCTTC.

V is TRBV5-1 and J is TRBJ2-3, with D hard to call. The V end was cut by 5 bases, the J end by 0 bases, with 7 bases between. CDR3 length: 13 amino acids. Germline CDR1 and CDR2: SGHRS and YFSETQ. CDR3 amino acids: CASRPDSTDTQYF. CDR3 bases: TGCGCCAGCAGACCCGACAGCACAGATACGCAGTATTTT.

The V call is TRBV9, the J call TRBJ1-2; tentatively, D is TRBD1 (5 bases). The CDR3 is made up of 13 amino acids. Trimming shortened V by 0 bases and J by 8 bases, and 11 bases separated the two germline ends. Germline CDR1 reads SGDLS; CDR2 reads YYNGEE. The CDR3 protein is CASSVGQPSGYTF. CDR3 nucleotide sequence: TGTGCCAGCAGCGTAGGACAGCCGAGCGGCTACACCTTC.

This clone was detected only once. The rearrangement links TRBV4-3 to TRBJ1-4, with 7 bases fitting TRBD1. This CDR3 contains 19 residues. V lost 0 bases and J lost 4; bases outside the gene matches: 14. CDR1 and CDR2 (germline): LGHNA, YSLEER. The CDR3 region is CASSQDFGTEGADNEKLFF. CDR3 DNA: TGCGCCAGCAGCCAAGATTTTGGGACAGAGGGGGCCGATAATGAAAAACTGTTTTTT.

The chain has TRBV27 and TRBJ2-7; D not certain. CDR1 is MNHEY and CDR2 is SMNVEV in the germline V gene (reference sequence). Trimming stripped 5 bases from V and 0 bases from J, with 14 bases between. The CDR3 runs 15 residues. In nucleotides, the CDR3 is TGTGCCAGCAGTATACTACCGGGCCTCTCCTACGAGCAGTACTTC. This encodes CASSILPGLSYEQYF.

In its sample, this clone was seen a few times. The chain employs TRBV4-1 and TRBJ2-3; D perhaps matches TRBD2 (5 bases). The CDR3 runs to 15 residues. Trimming removed 4 bases from V and 0 bases from J, with 11 bases in between. Germline V lookup: CDR1 MGHRA, CDR2 YSYEKL. CDR3 DNA: TGCGCCAGCAGCCCTGTCGGCGGGAGCACAGATACGCAGTATTTT. Translated, it gives CASSPVGGSTDTQYF.

The chain is built from TRBV3-1 (or the pseudogene TRBV3-2) and TRBJ2-7, with D possibly called TRBD1 or TRBD2 (5 bases each). CDR3 length equals 15 residues. V lost 5 bases, J lost 6 bases, and 20 bases lay in between. The germline V gene has CDR1 LGHDT and CDR2 YNNKEL (reference sequence). CDR3 sequence: CASSSGIERGVEQYF. As DNA, the CDR3 is TGTGCCAGCAGCTCCGGGATAGAGCGAGGGGTCGAGCAGTACTTC.

The CDR3 sequence is CASSGLAGGRTDTQYF. The CDR3 DNA follows: TGCGCCAGCTCGGGACTAGCGGGGGGACGAACAGATACGCAGTATTTT. The V gene is TRBV5-1, the J gene TRBJ2-3; the match to TRBD2 covers 15 bases. CDR1 and CDR2 from the germline V gene are SGHRS and YFSETQ. The trim removed 7 bases at V and 3 bases at J, leaving 6 bases unmatched. The CDR3 loop spans 16 amino acids.